This TCR beta chain was observed in a study of T cells in Graves' hyperthyroidism and ophthalmopathy. Whole-study results and caveats: Ophthalmopathy, as predicted by the model, came a median 6.5 months after the prediction. Appearing also in blood were most of the thyroid clonotypes expanded above 0.001.

RNA transcripts gave rise to amplified TCR beta CDR3 regions. With the HTBI primer set, the TCR CDR3 went through a first round of RT-PCR. A single record per CDR3 protein comes from TCRdb applying MiXCR to the multiplex PCR reads. Among roughly 510,000 distinct CDR3 sequences, around 20% were seen once, and the ten largest hold about 30%. This clonotype was counted a few times. The target antigen is unknown. The V gene lost 6 bases and the J gene lost 0 bases, with 14 bases spanning the gap. CDR3 size: 16 residues. The sequenced sample was blood. The chain employs TRBV12-3 or TRBV12-4 and TRBJ2-2; weak D call: TRBD1 (5 bases). This receptor was obtained from a man younger than 30 with Graves' hyperthyroidism. The DNA for the CDR3 is TGTGCCAGCAGCCCCAGCAGGGTCACGAACACCGGGGAGCTGTTTTTT. It encodes CASSPSRVTNTGELFF.